This TCR beta chain was identified during a study of T-cell reconstitution after alpha-beta-depleted transplantation in children. Regarding the study as a whole: Some patients' high day-60 TCRbeta diversity was traced to surviving recipient T cells and thymic progenitors.

V was cut by 4 bases and J by 7 bases, with 7 bases left in between. Germline CDR1 reads MDHEN; CDR2 reads SYDVKM. This CDR3 is 12 amino acids long. The TCRbeta library incorporated unique molecular identifiers. TCRdb processed the PCR reads anew with MiXCR; each CDR3 protein has one entry. The sample includes around 270,000 distinct CDR3 sequences, roughly a tenth of them seen just once. Of note for this clonotype: No antigen is known for it.

This TCR derives from a boy younger than two with acute myeloid leukemia, due to receive a stem cell transplant. This sequence joins TRBV28 and TRBJ2-2; tentatively, D is TRBD1 or TRBD2 (5 bases each). The sequences come from PBMCs, collected before TCRalphabeta/CD19-depleted stem cell transplant. The CDR3 DNA follows: TGTGCCAGCAGTTGGGGGTTCGGGGAGCTGTTTTTT. Its translation: CASSWGFGELFF.